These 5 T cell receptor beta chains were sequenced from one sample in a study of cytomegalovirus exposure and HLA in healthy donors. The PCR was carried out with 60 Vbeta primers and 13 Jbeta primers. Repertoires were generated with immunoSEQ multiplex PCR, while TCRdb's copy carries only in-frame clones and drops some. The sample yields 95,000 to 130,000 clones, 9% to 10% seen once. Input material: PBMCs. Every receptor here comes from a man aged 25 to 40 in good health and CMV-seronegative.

The CDR3 sequence is CASSSGDLNTEAFF. The CDR3, as DNA: TGCGCCAGCAGCTCGGGGGACCTGAACACTGAAGCTTTCTTT. V and J are TRBV5-1 and TRBJ1-1; D may be TRBD1 (5 bases). Germline assignment: CDR1 SGHRS and CDR2 YFSETQ. This CDR3 is 14 amino acids long. V was cut by 3 bases and J by 0 bases, with 9 bases left in between.

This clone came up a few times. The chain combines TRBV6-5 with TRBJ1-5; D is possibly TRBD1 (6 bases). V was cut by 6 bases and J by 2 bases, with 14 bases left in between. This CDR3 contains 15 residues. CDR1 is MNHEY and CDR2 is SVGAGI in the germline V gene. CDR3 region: CASSNLPGGNQPQHF. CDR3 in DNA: TGTGCCAGCAGCAATCTTCCAGGGGGCAATCAGCCCCAGCATTTT.

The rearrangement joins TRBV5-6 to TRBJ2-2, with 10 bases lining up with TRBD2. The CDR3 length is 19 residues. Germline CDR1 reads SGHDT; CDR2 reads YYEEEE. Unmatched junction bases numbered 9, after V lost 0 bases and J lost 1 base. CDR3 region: CASSLGYGLAGENTGELFF. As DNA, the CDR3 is TGTGCCAGCAGCTTGGGATACGGTCTAGCGGGAGAGAACACCGGGGAGCTGTTTTTT.

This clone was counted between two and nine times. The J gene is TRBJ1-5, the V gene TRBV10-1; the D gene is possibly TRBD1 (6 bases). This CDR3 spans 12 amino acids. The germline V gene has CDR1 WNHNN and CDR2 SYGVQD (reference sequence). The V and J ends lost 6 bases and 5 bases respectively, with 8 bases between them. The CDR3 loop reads CASSNRDQPQHF. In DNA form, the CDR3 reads TGCGCCAGCAGCAACAGGGATCAGCCCCAGCATTTT.

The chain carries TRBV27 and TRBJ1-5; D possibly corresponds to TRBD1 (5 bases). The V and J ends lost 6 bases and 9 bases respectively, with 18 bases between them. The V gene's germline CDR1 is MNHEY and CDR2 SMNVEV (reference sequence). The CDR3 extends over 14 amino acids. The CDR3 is CASSPGTFGGPQHF. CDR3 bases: TGTGCCAGCAGCCCCGGGACGTTCGGGGGGCCCCAGCATTTT.